Listed below are T cell receptor beta chains from one sample, sequenced in a study of blood T cell repertoires in COVID-19. Clones were sequenced by immunoSEQ multiplex PCR, and TCRdb holds only the in-frame ones, with some missing. The sample holds almost 200,000 clones, around four fifths seen once. The sequenced material came from peripheral blood. These receptors all stem from a man between 60 and 75 years old with COVID-19, enrolled during active disease. The CDR3 runs from the conserved cysteine through the conserved F or W. The D gene is left open where the match is weak. Clone size is given for some rows only: seen once, a few or many times, or a class if the clone is expanded.

clone size	D gene	J gene	V gene	CDR3 protein	CDR3 DNA
NA	TRBD1	TRBJ1-2	TRBV19	CASSSTGVDYGYTF	TGTGCCAGTAGTTCCACAGGGGTTGATTATGGCTACACCTTC
NA	NA	TRBJ2-3	TRBV2	CASMPRTSSTGKQYF	TGTGCCAGCATGCCCCGGACAAGCTCCACAGGGAAGCAGTATTTT
NA	TRBD1	TRBJ2-7	TRBV4-1	CASSERQGRQYF	TGCGCCAGCAGCGAAAGACAGGGTCGGCAGTACTTC
NA	NA	TRBJ1-5	TRBV6-2/TRBV6-3	CASSARTRDYYSNQPQHF	TGTGCCAGCAGTGCCCGGACAAGGGATTATTATAGCAATCAGCCCCAGCATTTT
NA	NA	TRBJ1-3	TRBV6-5	CASSRSESGNTIYF	TGTGCCAGCAGTCGCTCGGAGTCTGGAAACACCATATATTTT
NA	NA	TRBJ1-1	TRBV12-3/TRBV12-4	CASSSSGGLEAFF	TGTGCCAGCAGTTCATCGGGGGGGCTGGAAGCTTTCTTT
NA	NA	TRBJ2-1	TRBV28	CASSPSGTPPNEQFF	TGTGCCAGCAGTCCTTCCGGGACTCCTCCCAATGAGCAGTTCTTC
NA	NA	TRBJ1-1	TRBV5-1	CASSLTVNTEAFF	TGCGCCAGCAGCTTGACGGTGAACACTGAAGCTTTCTTT
NA	NA	TRBJ1-6	TRBV2	CASSEQGFPSPLHF	TGTGCCAGCAGTGAACAGGGGTTCCCTTCACCCCTCCACTTT
NA	NA	TRBJ2-5	TRBV19	CASSPLGGAQETQYF	TGTGCCAGTAGTCCCCTAGGAGGGGCGCAAGAGACCCAGTACTTC
NA	NA	TRBJ1-2	TRBV5-3	CAIIGGTLDGYTF	TGTGCCATCATCGGCGGGACTTTAGATGGCTACACCTTC
few	TRBD1	TRBJ1-6	TRBV4-1	CASSQGQGAPRSPLHF	TGCGCCAGCAGCCAGGGACAGGGGGCGCCCCGGTCACCCCTCCACTTT
NA	NA	TRBJ1-4	TRBV12-3/TRBV12-4	CASSFTENEKLFF	TGTGCCAGCAGTTTTACGGAGAATGAAAAACTGTTTTTT
NA	TRBD1	TRBJ1-2	TRBV3-1/TRBV3-2	CASSNTRQGGDYGYTF	TGTGCCAGCAGCAACACCAGACAGGGCGGAGACTATGGCTACACCTTC
NA	NA	TRBJ1-1	TRBV11-2	CASSPQGLDGTEAFF	TGTGCCAGCAGCCCACAGGGCCTTGATGGGACTGAAGCTTTCTTT
NA	NA	TRBJ2-7	TRBV5-1	CASSAAGSGYEQYF	TGCGCCAGCAGCGCCGCAGGGTCTGGCTACGAGCAGTACTTC
NA	NA	TRBJ1-2	TRBV28	CASSSQPARGYTF	TGTGCCAGCAGTTCCCAGCCTGCGAGGGGCTACACCTTC
NA	TRBD1	TRBJ1-2	TRBV5-1	CASTDRVGYGYTF	TGCGCCAGCACGGACAGGGTAGGCTATGGCTACACCTTC
NA	NA	TRBJ1-1	TRBV7-9	CASKGGLTEAFF	TGTGCCAGCAAAGGCGGGCTAACTGAAGCTTTCTTT
NA	NA	TRBJ2-3	TRBV19	CASSIMAQDTDTQYF	TGTGCCAGTAGTATAATGGCCCAGGACACAGATACGCAGTATTTT
NA	NA	TRBJ1-1	TRBV6-2/TRBV6-3	CASSLTGGFEAFF	TGTGCCAGCAGTCTCACCGGGGGGTTTGAAGCTTTCTTT
NA	TRBD1	TRBJ1-1	TRBV3-1/TRBV3-2	CASGQGAGQGALKAFF	TGTGCCAGTGGACAGGGGGCAGGACAGGGGGCATTGAAGGCTTTCTTT
NA	TRBD2	TRBJ2-1	TRBV5-4	CASSLTSGYNEQFF	TGTGCCAGCAGCTTGACTAGCGGCTACAATGAGCAGTTCTTC
NA	NA	TRBJ1-3	TRBV7-9	CASSRGGSSGNTIYF	TGTGCCAGCAGCCGGGGAGGCAGCTCTGGAAACACCATATATTTT
NA	TRBD2	TRBJ2-3	TRBV7-3	CASSLWASGSADTQYF	TGTGCCAGCAGCTTATGGGCTAGCGGGAGTGCAGATACGCAGTATTTT
NA	TRBD1	TRBJ1-2	TRBV29-1	CSVGTGTGYTF	TGCAGCGTCGGGACAGGGACCGGCTACACCTTC
NA	TRBD1	TRBJ2-7	TRBV7-9	CASSLGAGQGPLHF	TGTGCCAGCAGCTTAGGTGCGGGACAGGGCCCTCTGCACTTC
few	NA	TRBJ1-2	TRBV7-9	CASSLEGAHGYTF	TGTGCCAGCAGCTTAGAAGGGGCCCATGGCTACACCTTC
few	NA	TRBJ2-5	TRBV3-1/TRBV3-2	CASSQDFGTGVETQYF	TGTGCCAGCAGCCAAGATTTCGGGACTGGGGTGGAGACCCAGTACTTC
NA	NA	TRBJ1-2	TRBV3-1/TRBV3-2	CASSQDGRGYGYTF	TGTGCCAGCAGCCAAGATGGCAGGGGCTATGGCTACACCTTC
once	NA	TRBJ1-1	TRBV21-1	CASSKPQVLNTEAFF	TGTGCCAGCAGCAAGCCGCAGGTCCTGAACACTGAAGCTTTCTTT
NA	NA	TRBJ1-2	TRBV5-1	CASRPRQMSNYGYTF	TGCGCCAGCAGGCCTCGACAGATGTCTAACTATGGCTACACCTTC
once	NA	TRBJ1-1	TRBV14	CASSQDPGIVTEAFF	TGTGCCAGCAGCCAAGATCCAGGGATCGTCACTGAAGCTTTCTTT
once	NA	TRBJ2-1	TRBV7-3	CASSLLGGAVHNEQFF	TGTGCCAGCAGCTTATTGGGCGGGGCCGTTCACAATGAGCAGTTCTTC
NA	TRBD1	TRBJ1-1	TRBV19	CASRQSPGTGGYGAFF	TGTGCCAGTAGGCAGAGTCCCGGGACAGGGGGCTATGGAGCTTTCTTT
NA	NA	TRBJ1-1	TRBV7-9	CASSLGPVNTEAFF	TGTGCCAGCAGCTTAGGTCCGGTGAACACTGAAGCTTTCTTT
NA	TRBD1	TRBJ1-6	TRBV10-3	CAIRPGQGAPLHF	TGTGCCATCAGACCCGGACAGGGAGCACCCCTCCACTTT
NA	NA	TRBJ2-7	TRBV7-3	CASSPRGSGGYEQYF	TGTGCCAGCAGCCCACGGGGATCCGGAGGTTACGAGCAGTACTTC
NA	NA	TRBJ1-1	TRBV5-1	CASSLSRGQTTEAFF	TGCGCCAGCAGCTTGTCCAGGGGCCAGACCACTGAAGCTTTCTTT
NA	NA	TRBJ1-3	TRBV3-1/TRBV3-2	CASSQMAGSGNTIYF	TGTGCCAGCAGCCAAATGGCAGGTTCTGGAAACACCATATATTTT
NA	NA	TRBJ1-3	TRBV12-3/TRBV12-4	CASGVREANTIYF	TGTGCCAGCGGCGTCAGGGAGGCAAACACCATATATTTT
NA	TRBD1	TRBJ2-2	TRBV5-1	CASSLSTGGLKSGELFF	TGCGCCAGCAGCTTATCGACAGGGGGTTTGAAATCCGGGGAGCTGTTTTTT
NA	NA	TRBJ1-1	TRBV12-3/TRBV12-4	CASSSQVAEAFF	TGTGCCAGCAGTTCCCAGGTTGCTGAAGCTTTCTTT
NA	NA	TRBJ2-5	TRBV18	CASSSPGHARETQYF	TGTGCCAGCTCATCCCCGGGACACGCTAGAGAGACCCAGTACTTC
NA	TRBD1	TRBJ2-7	TRBV12-3/TRBV12-4	CATTRGHSYEQYF	TGTGCCACCACCAGGGGGCACTCCTACGAGCAGTACTTC
NA	NA	TRBJ1-2	TRBV7-9	CASSPPQTNYGYTF	TGTGCCAGCAGCCCCCCGCAGACTAACTATGGCTACACCTTC
NA	TRBD1	TRBJ1-5	TRBV6-2/TRBV6-3	CASSYGDRGSNQPQHF	TGTGCCAGCAGTTACGGGGACAGGGGTAGCAATCAGCCCCAGCATTTT
NA	NA	TRBJ1-3	TRBV30	CAWSPGQLSGNTIYF	TGTGCCTGGAGTCCCGGACAGCTCTCTGGAAACACCATATATTTT
NA	TRBD1	TRBJ1-5	TRBV10-3	CAIRGQGNQPQHF	TGTGCCATCAGAGGACAGGGAAATCAGCCCCAGCATTTT
once	NA	TRBJ1-2	TRBV6-1	CASSEGGSYGYTF	TGTGCCAGCAGTGAGGGGGGGAGCTACGGCTACACCTTC
NA	NA	TRBJ1-2	TRBV20-1	CSAIELGRVSNYGYTF	TGCAGTGCTATTGAACTGGGGAGGGTCAGTAACTATGGCTACACCTTC
NA	NA	TRBJ1-6	TRBV7-8	CASSLEGALGNNSPLHF	TGTGCCAGCAGCTTAGAAGGTGCGCTCGGGAATAATTCACCCCTCCACTTT
once	TRBD2	TRBJ2-1	TRBV27	CASSHTGTSGPSSYNEQFF	TGTGCCAGCAGTCATACCGGGACTAGCGGGCCTAGCTCCTACAATGAGCAGTTCTTC
NA	NA	TRBJ1-3	TRBV15	CATRPGGGGNTIYF	TGTGCCACAAGACCCGGGGGAGGTGGAAACACCATATATTTT
NA	NA	TRBJ1-1	TRBV2	CASSEALGWTEAFF	TGTGCCAGCAGTGAAGCTCTAGGTTGGACTGAAGCTTTCTTT
NA	NA	TRBJ2-7	TRBV4-1	CASSRVEATYEQYF	TGCGCCAGCAGCCGAGTCGAGGCAACCTACGAGCAGTACTTC
NA	NA	TRBJ2-2	TRBV7-2	CASSPGIAVPGELFF	TGTGCCAGCAGCCCCGGGATAGCAGTCCCCGGGGAGCTGTTTTTT
NA	NA	TRBJ1-1	TRBV5-1	CASSLEGQLNTEAFF	TGCGCCAGCAGCTTGGAAGGACAGTTGAACACTGAAGCTTTCTTT
NA	NA	TRBJ2-7	TRBV7-9	CASSSGLLYEQYF	TGTGCCAGCAGCTCGGGACTTCTATACGAGCAGTACTTC
NA	NA	TRBJ2-1	TRBV29-1	CSGGRGASYNEQFF	TGCAGCGGAGGCCGGGGGGCGTCCTACAATGAGCAGTTCTTC